The sequence of this TCR beta chain was determined in a study of follicular helper T cells after annual influenza vaccination. The repertoire was sequenced with immunoSEQ multiplex PCR; TCRdb's copy has only in-frame clones and lacks some. The sample lists a few hundred clones, roughly 87% occurring once. This clone came up a few times. Time point meaning: 2013-2014 season, 7 days after vaccination. After removal of 6 bases from V and 2 bases from J, the junction contained 4 bases not matched to a gene. This CDR3 is 13 amino acids long. Germline CDR1 and CDR2: MDHEN and SYDVKM. Sequencing used CXCR5+ CD38+ circulating T follicular helper cells from blood, obtained 7 days after influenza vaccination. Subset given: circulating Tfh, non-naive CD4+CXCR5+PD-1+ (ICOS+CD38+ or ICOS-CD38-). The sequence was obtained from an adult who received the influenza vaccine. The V and J genes are TRBV28 and TRBJ2-7; TRBD1 matches at 7 bases. This CDR3 reads CASRGTATYEQYF. The CDR3 DNA reads TGTGCCAGCAGAGGGACAGCTACCTACGAGCAGTACTTC.